The 5 T cell receptor beta chains below all came from one sample that was sequenced in a study of CD8+ T cells in alopecia areata. RNA, once extracted, was reverse transcribed into cDNA for use as the sequencing template. Assay used: immunoSEQ multiplex PCR; TCRdb lists only in-frame clones, some missing. The sample comprises approximately 150,000 clones, approximately 59% of which are singletons, and more than 15% rests with the top ten. Treatment meaning: oral pan-JAK inhibitor, 5-10 mg twice daily. Material: CD4+ T cells sorted from blood, obtained at approximately week 56, from a patient treated with tofacitinib. These receptors all come from a human donor with alopecia areata.

Regarding this clone: The junction departs from the called germline gene at one end, perhaps through a read error. V is TRBV7-9 and J is TRBJ2-7; TRBD1 agrees at 9 bases. In germline, CDR1 is SEHNR, CDR2 FQNEAQ (reference sequence). The CDR3 is 15 amino acids. DNA for the CDR3: TGTGTCAGCAGCATCCTGACAGGGGGGTACTACGAGCAGTACTTC. This sequence encodes CVSSILTGGYYEQYF.

This sequence joins TRBV5-1 and TRBJ2-6; perhaps TRBD2 as D (5 bases). Between the trimmed V and J ends, which lost 0 bases and 0 bases, there was a span of 7 bases. From germline, CDR1 is SGHRS and CDR2 YFSETQ. The CDR3 covers 16 residues. This CDR3 is CASSLERGSGANVLTF. As DNA, the CDR3 is TGCGCCAGCAGCTTGGAACGGGGCTCTGGGGCCAACGTCCTGACTTTC.

This clone was observed a few times. The chain combines TRBV5-1 with TRBJ2-3, with 10 positions matching TRBD2. Germline CDR1 is SGHRS and CDR2 is YFSETQ. CDR3 length equals 16 residues. The V and J ends lost 5 bases and 2 bases, in that order; junction bases with no gene match: 8. CDR3 amino acids: CASRPSAGGSTDTQYF. For the CDR3, the DNA is TGCGCCAGCAGGCCTTCAGCGGGGGGGTCCACAGATACGCAGTATTTT.

This clone occurred a few times. The rearrangement joins TRBV23-1 to TRBJ2-1; tentatively, D is TRBD1 or TRBD2 (6 bases each). TRBV23-1 is identified as an open reading frame with a role that is uncertain. This CDR3 contains 17 residues. V was pared by 4 bases and J by 5 bases, with 21 bases between. CDR3 in DNA: TGCGCCAGCAGTCTTCCCCTCGGGGGCGCCAACCACAATGAGCAGTTCTTC. Amino acids: CASSLPLGGANHNEQFF.

The chain recombines TRBV25-1 with TRBJ2-5; D is ambiguous. CDR3 length: 15 amino acids. Germline V gives CDR1 MGHDK, CDR2 SYGVNS. V gave up 4 bases and J gave up 3 bases, with 15 bases separating them. CDR3 protein: CASSVLRRKKETQYF. The CDR3 bases are TGTGCCAGCAGTGTTCTCAGGCGGAAAAAAGAGACCCAGTACTTC.